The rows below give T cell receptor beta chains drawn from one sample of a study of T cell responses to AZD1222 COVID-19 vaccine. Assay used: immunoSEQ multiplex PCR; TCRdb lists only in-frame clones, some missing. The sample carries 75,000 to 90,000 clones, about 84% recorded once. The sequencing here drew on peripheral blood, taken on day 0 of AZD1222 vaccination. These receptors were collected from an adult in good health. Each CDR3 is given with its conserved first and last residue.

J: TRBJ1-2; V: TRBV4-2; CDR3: CASSQAPGSLYGYTF
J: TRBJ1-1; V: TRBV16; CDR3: CASSPDKNTEAFF
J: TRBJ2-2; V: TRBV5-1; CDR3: CASSPNTGELFF
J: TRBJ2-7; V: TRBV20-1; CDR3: CSASRADEQYF
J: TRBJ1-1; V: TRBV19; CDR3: CASSLDRGVETEAFF
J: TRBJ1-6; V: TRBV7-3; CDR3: CASSLRRVMDRVDNSPLHF
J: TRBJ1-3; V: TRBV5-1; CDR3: CASSLAGSSGNTIYF
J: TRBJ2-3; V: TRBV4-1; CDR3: CASSQDSLAGSRDTQYF
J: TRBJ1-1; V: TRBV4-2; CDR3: CASSPASGQGKLNTEAFF
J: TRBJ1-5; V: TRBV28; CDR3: CASSFLGGPERDQPQHF
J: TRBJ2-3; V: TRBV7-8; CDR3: CASLLQGATDTQYF
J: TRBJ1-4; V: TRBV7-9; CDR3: CASSLWGRADEKLFF
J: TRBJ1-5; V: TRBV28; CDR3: CASSLAIGDYSNQPQHF
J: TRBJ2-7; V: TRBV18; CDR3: CASSRVGQPTYEQYF
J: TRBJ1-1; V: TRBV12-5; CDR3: CASGSTRGGSTEAFF
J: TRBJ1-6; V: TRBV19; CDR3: CASSGLSLGPLHF
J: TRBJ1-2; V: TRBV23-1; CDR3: CASSRLRGGVGYGYTF
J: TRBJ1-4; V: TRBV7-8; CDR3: CASSLGSATNEKLFF
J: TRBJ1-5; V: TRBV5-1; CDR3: CASSLGPNQPQHF
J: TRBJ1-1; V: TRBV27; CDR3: CASSSTEGTEAFF
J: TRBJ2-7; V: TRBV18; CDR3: CASSQWARGHEQYF
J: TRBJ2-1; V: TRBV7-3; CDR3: CASSRRGRGEISYNEQFF
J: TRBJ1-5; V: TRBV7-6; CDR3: CASSSRRNQPQHF
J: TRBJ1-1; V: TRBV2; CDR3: CASSLTDRLNTEAFF
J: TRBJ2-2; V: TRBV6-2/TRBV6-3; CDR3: CASSYLPPNTGELFF
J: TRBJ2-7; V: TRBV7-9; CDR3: CASSPPAGGSYEQYF
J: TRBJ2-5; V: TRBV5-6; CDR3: CASSSPTGADQETQYF
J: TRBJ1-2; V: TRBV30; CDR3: CAWTMGGDLLF
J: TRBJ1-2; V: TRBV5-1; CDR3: CASSPGTLYGYTF
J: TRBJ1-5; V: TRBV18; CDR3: CASSRDRDQPQHF
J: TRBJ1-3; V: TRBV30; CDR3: CAWSRTGGSGNTIYF
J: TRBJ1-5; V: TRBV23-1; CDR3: CASNSARNQPQHF
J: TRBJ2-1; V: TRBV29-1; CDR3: CSVVGSGGYNEQFF
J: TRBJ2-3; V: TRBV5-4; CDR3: CASSFLGGGAADTQYF
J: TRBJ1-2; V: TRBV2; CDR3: CASSEEGVHGYTF
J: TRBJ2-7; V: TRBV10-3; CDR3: CAISDGPYEQYF
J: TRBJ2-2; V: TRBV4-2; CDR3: CASSPIELSGANTGELFF
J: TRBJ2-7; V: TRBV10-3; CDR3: CATGLGFGQSYEQYF
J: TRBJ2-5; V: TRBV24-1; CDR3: CATSDFKHLRETQYF
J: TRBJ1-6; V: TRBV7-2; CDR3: CASSLNMPQAPLHF
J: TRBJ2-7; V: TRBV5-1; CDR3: CASSLALATGWEEQYF
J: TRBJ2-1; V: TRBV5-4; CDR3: CASRGQGFSYNEQFF
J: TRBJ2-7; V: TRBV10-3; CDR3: CAISKSGQGAYEQYF
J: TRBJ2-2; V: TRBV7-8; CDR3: CASLPPLGAGTGELFF
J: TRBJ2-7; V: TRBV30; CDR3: CAWSTTHPGRGKYEQYF
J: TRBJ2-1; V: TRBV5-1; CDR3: CASRAGTSGEQFF
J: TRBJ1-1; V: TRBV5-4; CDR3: CASSLRAYTEAFF
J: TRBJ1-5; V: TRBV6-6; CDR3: CASSPTGGSQPQHF
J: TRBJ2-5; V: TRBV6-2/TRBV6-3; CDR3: CASSPFGTQYF
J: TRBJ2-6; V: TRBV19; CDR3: CASSTGTDSGANVLTF
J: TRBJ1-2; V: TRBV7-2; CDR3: CASSMGQGDGYTF
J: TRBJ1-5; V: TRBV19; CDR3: CASKVSWSRVRNQPQHF
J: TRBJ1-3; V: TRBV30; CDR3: CAWSVRGRNTIYF
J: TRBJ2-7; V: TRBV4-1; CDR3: CASSQEINYEQYF
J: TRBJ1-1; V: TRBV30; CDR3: CAWRHLMNTEAFF